Listed below are T cell receptor beta chains from one sample, sequenced in a study of T-cell reconstitution after alpha-beta-depleted transplantation in children. MiXCR, applied by TCRdb to the PCR reads, yields one record per CDR3 protein. The table shows 190,000 or so distinct CDR3 sequences, with 13% to 15% occurring only once. The sample here was PBMCs from the stem cell graft donor, taken from the stem cell graft. Receptor source: a human donor who donated a stem cell graft to a child with acute lymphoblastic leukemia. Both conserved end residues are part of each CDR3. Each record gives: CDR3 DNA, CDR3 protein, J gene, V gene, D gene, clone size. D genes are given only for firm matches. Clone size is given for some rows only: seen once, a few or many times, or a class if the clone is expanded.

cdr3_nt: TGCGCCAGCAGCCCCCAGACAGCCTCTGGAAACACCATATATTTT
cdr3_aa: CASSPQTASGNTIYF
j_call: TRBJ1-3
v_call: TRBV5-1
d_call: .
clone_size: .

cdr3_nt: TGTGCCAGCAGCTACTGGGGACGAGAGACCCAGTACTTC
cdr3_aa: CASSYWGRETQYF
j_call: TRBJ2-5
v_call: TRBV12-3/TRBV12-4
d_call: .
clone_size: many

cdr3_nt: TGCAGTGCTAGAGTTCCGGGCGGACTTGAAGATGAGCAGTTCTTC
cdr3_aa: CSARVPGGLEDEQFF
j_call: TRBJ2-1
v_call: TRBV20-1
d_call: .
clone_size: many

cdr3_nt: TGCAGTGCCAGTACGGGGCCGTTGGGCAATGAGCAGTTCTTC
cdr3_aa: CSASTGPLGNEQFF
j_call: TRBJ2-1
v_call: TRBV20-1
d_call: .
clone_size: many

cdr3_nt: TGCGCCAGCAGCTTGAATCGGCAGGGGAATGAGCAGTTCTTC
cdr3_aa: CASSLNRQGNEQFF
j_call: TRBJ2-1
v_call: TRBV5-1
d_call: .
clone_size: many

cdr3_nt: TGTGCCAGCAGCTCCGGGGGGAGGGAGCAGTACTTC
cdr3_aa: CASSSGGREQYF
j_call: TRBJ2-7
v_call: TRBV5-4
d_call: TRBD2
clone_size: many

cdr3_nt: TGTGCCAGCAGTCCCACCCATGGACAGAAAACCTATGGCTACACCTTC
cdr3_aa: CASSPTHGQKTYGYTF
j_call: TRBJ1-2
v_call: TRBV12-3/TRBV12-4
d_call: .
clone_size: few

cdr3_nt: TGTGCCAGCAGTTACTCGGCAGGGGAGACCTACAATGAGCAGTTCTTC
cdr3_aa: CASSYSAGETYNEQFF
j_call: TRBJ2-1
v_call: TRBV6-5
d_call: .
clone_size: many

cdr3_nt: TGCGCCAGCACTACTACGAGATCTGGGAACACCGGGGAGCTGTTTTTT
cdr3_aa: CASTTTRSGNTGELFF
j_call: TRBJ2-2
v_call: TRBV5-1
d_call: .
clone_size: many

cdr3_nt: TGTGCCAGCAGTTATAACCGGAACACTGAAGCTTTCTTT
cdr3_aa: CASSYNRNTEAFF
j_call: TRBJ1-1
v_call: TRBV27
d_call: .
clone_size: .

cdr3_nt: TGTGCCTTCGGGACGGAGTCTTGGGAAAAACTGTTTTTT
cdr3_aa: CAFGTESWEKLFF
j_call: TRBJ1-4
v_call: TRBV30
d_call: .
clone_size: many

cdr3_nt: TGCAGTGCTAGAGATGGGACCACAGATACGCAGTATTTT
cdr3_aa: CSARDGTTDTQYF
j_call: TRBJ2-3
v_call: TRBV20-1
d_call: .
clone_size: many

cdr3_nt: TGTGCCAGCAGTTTCCTCCCACGACTAACCATACGCCCGGTACGAGGAGATGAGCAGTTCTTC
cdr3_aa: CASSFLPRLTIRPVRGDEQFF
j_call: TRBJ2-1
v_call: TRBV12-3/TRBV12-4
d_call: .
clone_size: .

cdr3_nt: TGTGCCAGCACTGAACTTCCAGCCTCCTACAATGAGCAGTTCTTC
cdr3_aa: CASTELPASYNEQFF
j_call: TRBJ2-1
v_call: TRBV6-4
d_call: .
clone_size: once

cdr3_nt: TGTGCCAGCAGCTTGGGGCTGCGGGTTTCCGAGACCCAGTACTTC
cdr3_aa: CASSLGLRVSETQYF
j_call: TRBJ2-5
v_call: TRBV5-6
d_call: .
clone_size: few

cdr3_nt: TGTGCCAGCGCACCCGAGGCGAACACTGAAGCTTTCTTT
cdr3_aa: CASAPEANTEAFF
j_call: TRBJ1-1
v_call: TRBV11-3
d_call: .
clone_size: many

cdr3_nt: TGCAGGGATAGCGGGAGGTTGTCAGATACGCAGTATTTT
cdr3_aa: CRDSGRLSDTQYF
j_call: TRBJ2-3
v_call: TRBV20-1
d_call: TRBD2
clone_size: many

cdr3_nt: TGCGCCAGCAGCTTGGGCGGACAACTTTCGGGCTACGAGCAGTACTTC
cdr3_aa: CASSLGGQLSGYEQYF
j_call: TRBJ2-7
v_call: TRBV5-1
d_call: .
clone_size: many

cdr3_nt: TGTGCCATCAAGGGGGATTTGAACACTGAAGCTTTCTTT
cdr3_aa: CAIKGDLNTEAFF
j_call: TRBJ1-1
v_call: TRBV10-3
d_call: .
clone_size: many

cdr3_nt: TGTGCCAGCAGCTTAGTCTCCGGGGGAGGGAGATACGAGCAGTACTTC
cdr3_aa: CASSLVSGGGRYEQYF
j_call: TRBJ2-7
v_call: TRBV11-2
d_call: TRBD2
clone_size: .

cdr3_nt: TGTGCCAGCAGCTTAGCGACAGGGGATGAGGGCACAGATACGCAGTATTTT
cdr3_aa: CASSLATGDEGTDTQYF
j_call: TRBJ2-3
v_call: TRBV7-6
d_call: TRBD1
clone_size: .

cdr3_nt: TGCAGCGCTCCTAATCCCTCAGGGAGCCAAACAGATACGCAGTATTTT
cdr3_aa: CSAPNPSGSQTDTQYF
j_call: TRBJ2-3
v_call: TRBV29-1
d_call: .
clone_size: few

cdr3_nt: TGTGCCAGCAGCTCGCCGATCGGGGGGATCACAGATACGCAGTATTTT
cdr3_aa: CASSSPIGGITDTQYF
j_call: TRBJ2-3
v_call: TRBV7-2
d_call: TRBD2
clone_size: .

cdr3_nt: TGCGCCAGCACTCAGGGAAGTACCTACGAGCAGTACTTC
cdr3_aa: CASTQGSTYEQYF
j_call: TRBJ2-7
v_call: TRBV5-1
d_call: .
clone_size: many

cdr3_nt: TGTGCCAGCAGTGCGCAGTGGCAGAGCTCCTACAATGAGCAGTTCTTC
cdr3_aa: CASSAQWQSSYNEQFF
j_call: TRBJ2-1
v_call: TRBV25-1
d_call: .
clone_size: many

cdr3_nt: TGTGCCAGCAGTCTATTTAAGACTAGCGGGAGGGACAATGAGCAGTTCTTC
cdr3_aa: CASSLFKTSGRDNEQFF
j_call: TRBJ2-1
v_call: TRBV13
d_call: TRBD2
clone_size: .

cdr3_nt: TGTGCCAGCAGGAGCGGGAGGTGGGAAGAGCAGTACTTC
cdr3_aa: CASRSGRWEEQYF
j_call: TRBJ2-7
v_call: TRBV12-3/TRBV12-4
d_call: TRBD2
clone_size: many

cdr3_nt: TGCGCCAGCAGCTTTGACGTGGCTAACTATGGCTACACCTTC
cdr3_aa: CASSFDVANYGYTF
j_call: TRBJ1-2
v_call: TRBV5-1
d_call: .
clone_size: many

cdr3_nt: TGTGCCAGCAGCGGCTGGACCCAGTACTTC
cdr3_aa: CASSGWTQYF
j_call: TRBJ2-5
v_call: TRBV6-6
d_call: .
clone_size: many

cdr3_nt: TGCAGCGTTGGGCAGAGGACCTACGAGCAGTACTTC
cdr3_aa: CSVGQRTYEQYF
j_call: TRBJ2-7
v_call: TRBV29-1
d_call: .
clone_size: many

cdr3_nt: TGTGCCAGCAGCTTAGGATCCATGAACACCGGGGAGCTGTTTTTT
cdr3_aa: CASSLGSMNTGELFF
j_call: TRBJ2-2
v_call: TRBV11-3
d_call: .
clone_size: few

cdr3_nt: TGTGCCAGCAGCCTGACTCGACTATCCTACGAGCAGTACTTC
cdr3_aa: CASSLTRLSYEQYF
j_call: TRBJ2-7
v_call: TRBV5-6
d_call: .
clone_size: many

cdr3_nt: TGTGCCATCAGTGAAAGACTAGCGGGAGGCCGGATTGACTACGAGCAGTACTTC
cdr3_aa: CAISERLAGGRIDYEQYF
j_call: TRBJ2-7
v_call: TRBV10-3
d_call: TRBD2
clone_size: .

cdr3_nt: TGTGCCAGCAGCTTGGCCGTCGAGCGGGACGGCGGGGAGCTGTTTTTT
cdr3_aa: CASSLAVERDGGELFF
j_call: TRBJ2-2
v_call: TRBV5-6
d_call: TRBD2
clone_size: few

cdr3_nt: TGCAGCACCGGACAGGCTAACTATGGCTACACCTTC
cdr3_aa: CSTGQANYGYTF
j_call: TRBJ1-2
v_call: TRBV29-1
d_call: TRBD1
clone_size: many

cdr3_nt: TGTGCCAGCAGTTCCCAGACTAGCGGGAGGGCCGGGGAGACCCAGTACTTC
cdr3_aa: CASSSQTSGRAGETQYF
j_call: TRBJ2-5
v_call: TRBV6-5
d_call: TRBD2
clone_size: many

cdr3_nt: TGCGCCAGCAGCTTGGTCTCTAGCGAGTACAATGAGCAGTTCTTC
cdr3_aa: CASSLVSSEYNEQFF
j_call: TRBJ2-1
v_call: TRBV5-1
d_call: .
clone_size: few

cdr3_nt: TGCGCCAGCAGCTTGTCTCCTCTGGCAGGAATCAATAGCAATCAGCCCCAGCATTTT
cdr3_aa: CASSLSPLAGINSNQPQHF
j_call: TRBJ1-5
v_call: TRBV5-1
d_call: .
clone_size: many

cdr3_nt: TGTGCCTGGAGTTTAGGGACAGTTGCGAACACTGAAGCTTTCTTT
cdr3_aa: CAWSLGTVANTEAFF
j_call: TRBJ1-1
v_call: TRBV30
d_call: TRBD1
clone_size: .

cdr3_nt: TGTGCCAGCAGCTTGGCGTTGCGGGGGAGCTCCTACGAGCAGTACTTC
cdr3_aa: CASSLALRGSSYEQYF
j_call: TRBJ2-7
v_call: TRBV5-4
d_call: TRBD2
clone_size: .

cdr3_nt: TGCGCCAGCACCCCACTAGCGGGAGGGCGGGAGACCCAGTACTTC
cdr3_aa: CASTPLAGGRETQYF
j_call: TRBJ2-5
v_call: TRBV5-1
d_call: TRBD2
clone_size: many

cdr3_nt: TGTGCCAGCAGTCCCTTGACTAGCGGAGAGACCCAGTACTTC
cdr3_aa: CASSPLTSGETQYF
j_call: TRBJ2-5
v_call: TRBV27
d_call: TRBD2
clone_size: .

cdr3_nt: TGTGCCAGCAGCCAACGGGACAGGGCAGATACGCAGTATTTT
cdr3_aa: CASSQRDRADTQYF
j_call: TRBJ2-3
v_call: TRBV7-2
d_call: TRBD1
clone_size: few

cdr3_nt: TGTGCCAGAGGACTAGCGGGTCCCTTTTCCTACGAGCAGTACTTC
cdr3_aa: CARGLAGPFSYEQYF
j_call: TRBJ2-7
v_call: TRBV10-3
d_call: TRBD2
clone_size: many

cdr3_nt: TGTGCCAGCAGCTTGGACTTAACCTACTACGAGCAGTACTTC
cdr3_aa: CASSLDLTYYEQYF
j_call: TRBJ2-7
v_call: TRBV5-8
d_call: .
clone_size: many

cdr3_nt: TGCGCCAGCAGCTTGGAAGCTACAGATACGCAGTATTTT
cdr3_aa: CASSLEATDTQYF
j_call: TRBJ2-3
v_call: TRBV5-1
d_call: .
clone_size: many

cdr3_nt: TGTGCCAGCAGACCCGTAGCGGGAGATGCAGATACGCAGTATTTT
cdr3_aa: CASRPVAGDADTQYF
j_call: TRBJ2-3
v_call: TRBV6-1
d_call: TRBD2
clone_size: many

cdr3_nt: TGCGCCAGCAGCTTGAATCCTAGCGGGAGTGGAGGGTACGAGCAGTACTTC
cdr3_aa: CASSLNPSGSGGYEQYF
j_call: TRBJ2-7
v_call: TRBV5-1
d_call: TRBD2
clone_size: many

cdr3_nt: TGTGCCAGCAGCTTGGAAGCGGGGTTGTTGGATGAGCAGTTCTTC
cdr3_aa: CASSLEAGLLDEQFF
j_call: TRBJ2-1
v_call: TRBV5-4
d_call: TRBD2
clone_size: .

cdr3_nt: TGTGCCAGCACCCCGCAGGGGCCGACTAATGAAAAACTGTTTTTT
cdr3_aa: CASTPQGPTNEKLFF
j_call: TRBJ1-4
v_call: TRBV7-9
d_call: .
clone_size: .

cdr3_nt: TGTGCCAGCAGCTTTGTGAAGGGAGTTAATTCACCCCTCCACTTT
cdr3_aa: CASSFVKGVNSPLHF
j_call: TRBJ1-6
v_call: TRBV11-2
d_call: .
clone_size: many

cdr3_nt: TGTGCCAGCAGTTTATCCCTCCGGCGCTACGAGCAGTACTTC
cdr3_aa: CASSLSLRRYEQYF
j_call: TRBJ2-7
v_call: TRBV28
d_call: .
clone_size: many

cdr3_nt: TGCGCCAGCAGCTTGGGGACAACTAATGAAAAACTGTTTTTT
cdr3_aa: CASSLGTTNEKLFF
j_call: TRBJ1-4
v_call: TRBV5-1
d_call: .
clone_size: many

cdr3_nt: TGTGCCAGCAGCTTAGGGATTGGCAGGCCCAATGAAAAACTGTTTTTT
cdr3_aa: CASSLGIGRPNEKLFF
j_call: TRBJ1-4
v_call: TRBV7-9
d_call: .
clone_size: many

cdr3_nt: TGTGCCAGCAGTTTTTACCCCGGACCCCTTCCTCTTAACACTGAAGCTTTCTTT
cdr3_aa: CASSFYPGPLPLNTEAFF
j_call: TRBJ1-1
v_call: TRBV6-5
d_call: .
clone_size: many